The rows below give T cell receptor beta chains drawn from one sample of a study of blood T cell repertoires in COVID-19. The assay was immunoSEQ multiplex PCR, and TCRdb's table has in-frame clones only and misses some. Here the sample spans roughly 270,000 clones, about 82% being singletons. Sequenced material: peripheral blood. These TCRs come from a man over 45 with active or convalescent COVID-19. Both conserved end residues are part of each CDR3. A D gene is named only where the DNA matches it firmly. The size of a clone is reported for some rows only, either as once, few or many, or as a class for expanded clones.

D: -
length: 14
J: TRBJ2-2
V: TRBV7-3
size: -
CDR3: CASSADRLGGELFF
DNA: TGTGCCAGCAGCGCGGACAGATTGGGCGGGGAGCTGTTTTTT

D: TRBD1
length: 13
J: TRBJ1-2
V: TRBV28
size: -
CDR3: CASSKQGARGYTF
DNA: TGTGCCAGCAGTAAACAGGGGGCAAGAGGCTACACCTTC

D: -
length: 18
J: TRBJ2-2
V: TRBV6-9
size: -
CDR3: CASSYPHTLAENTGELFF
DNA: TGTGCCAGCAGTTATCCACACACCTTAGCGGAGAACACCGGGGAGCTGTTTTTT

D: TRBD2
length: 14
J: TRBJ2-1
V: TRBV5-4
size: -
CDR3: CASSLTSGINEQFF
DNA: TGTGCCAGCAGCTTGACTAGCGGGATCAATGAGCAGTTCTTC

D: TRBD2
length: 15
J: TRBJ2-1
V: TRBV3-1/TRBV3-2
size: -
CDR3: CASSSTSGRARPQFF
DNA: TGTGCCAGCAGCTCGACTAGCGGGAGGGCCCGCCCCCAGTTCTTC

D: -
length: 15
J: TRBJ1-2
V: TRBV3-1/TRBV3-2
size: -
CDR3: CASSPGEGAGYGYTF
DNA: TGTGCCAGCAGCCCGGGCGAAGGGGCCGGCTATGGCTACACCTTC

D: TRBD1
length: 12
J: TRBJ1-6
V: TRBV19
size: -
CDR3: CASYQGAGPLHF
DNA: TGTGCCAGTTACCAGGGGGCCGGACCCCTCCACTTT

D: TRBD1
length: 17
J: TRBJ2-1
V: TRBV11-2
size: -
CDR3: CASSPRGRASPRDEQFF
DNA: TGTGCCAGCAGCCCCAGGGGGCGGGCGTCCCCTCGGGATGAGCAGTTCTTC

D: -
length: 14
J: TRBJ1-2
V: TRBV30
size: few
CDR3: CACGEGSRNYGYTF
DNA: TGTGCCTGTGGGGAGGGCAGCCGTAACTATGGCTACACCTTC

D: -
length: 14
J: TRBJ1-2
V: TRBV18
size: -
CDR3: CASSPPGAGAGYTF
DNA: TGTGCCAGCTCACCACCGGGGGCAGGGGCCGGCTACACCTTC

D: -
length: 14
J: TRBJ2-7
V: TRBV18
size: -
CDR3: CASSSSDGAGEQYF
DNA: TGTGCCAGCTCATCATCGGACGGTGCGGGAGAGCAGTACTTC

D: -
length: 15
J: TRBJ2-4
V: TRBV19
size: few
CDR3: CASSTGEGSKNIQYF
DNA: TGTGCCAGTAGTACAGGGGAGGGGTCCAAAAACATTCAGTACTTC

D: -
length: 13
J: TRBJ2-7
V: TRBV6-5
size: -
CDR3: CASTERGSSEQYF
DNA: TGTGCCAGCACCGAAAGAGGGTCCAGCGAGCAGTACTTC

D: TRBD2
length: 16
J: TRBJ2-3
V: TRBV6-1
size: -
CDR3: CASSESLAGVVDTQYF
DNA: TGTGCCAGCAGTGAGTCACTAGCGGGAGTCGTCGATACGCAGTATTTT

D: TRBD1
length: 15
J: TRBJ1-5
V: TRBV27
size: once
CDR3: CASSPLDRDNQPQHF
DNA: TGTGCCAGCAGTCCGCTGGACAGGGACAATCAGCCCCAGCATTTT

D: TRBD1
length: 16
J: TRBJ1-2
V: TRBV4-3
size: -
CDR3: CASSQDVGGQGRPQNF
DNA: TGCGCCAGCAGCCAAGATGTGGGGGGACAGGGGAGGCCCCAAAACTTC

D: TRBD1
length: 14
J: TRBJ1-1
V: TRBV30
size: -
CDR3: CAFGGQGRWTEAFF
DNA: TGTGCCTTTGGAGGACAGGGTCGATGGACTGAAGCTTTCTTT

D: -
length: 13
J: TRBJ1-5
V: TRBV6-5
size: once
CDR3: CASSKSSGQPQHF
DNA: TGTGCCAGCAGTAAGTCCAGCGGCCAGCCCCAGCATTTT

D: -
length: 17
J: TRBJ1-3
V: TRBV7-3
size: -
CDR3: CASNPERPTNPPNTIYF
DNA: TGTGCCAGCAACCCTGAGCGCCCCACTAACCCCCCAAACACCATATATTTT

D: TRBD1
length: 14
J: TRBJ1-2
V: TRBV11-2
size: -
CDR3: CASSLGQGAYGYTF
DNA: TGTGCCAGCAGCTTAGGACAGGGAGCCTATGGCTACACCTTC

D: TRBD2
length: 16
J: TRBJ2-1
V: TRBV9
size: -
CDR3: CASSAGTSGAYNEQFF
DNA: TGTGCCAGCAGCGCCGGGACTAGCGGGGCTTACAATGAGCAGTTCTTC

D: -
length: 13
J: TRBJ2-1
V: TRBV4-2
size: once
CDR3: CASSQVELNEQFF
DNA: TGTGCCAGCAGCCAAGTTGAACTTAATGAGCAGTTCTTC

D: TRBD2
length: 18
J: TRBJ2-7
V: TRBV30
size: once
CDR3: CAWSVRGGALTYSYEQYF
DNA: TGTGCCTGGAGTGTACGGGGGGGCGCGCTTACTTACTCCTACGAGCAGTACTTC

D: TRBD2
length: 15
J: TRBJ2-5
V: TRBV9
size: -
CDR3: CASSVGGLAQETQYF
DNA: TGTGCCAGCAGCGTAGGGGGACTAGCGCAAGAGACCCAGTACTTC

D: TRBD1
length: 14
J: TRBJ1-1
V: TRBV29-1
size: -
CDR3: CSVDRTGVNTEAFF
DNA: TGCAGCGTTGACCGGACAGGGGTAAACACTGAAGCTTTCTTT

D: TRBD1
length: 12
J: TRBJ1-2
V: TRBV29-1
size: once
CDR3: CSVPGQGLGYTF
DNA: TGCAGCGTTCCTGGACAGGGCTTAGGCTACACCTTC

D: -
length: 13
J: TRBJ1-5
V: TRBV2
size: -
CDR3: CASSDAGEQPQHF
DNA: TGTGCCAGCAGTGATGCGGGGGAGCAGCCCCAGCATTTT

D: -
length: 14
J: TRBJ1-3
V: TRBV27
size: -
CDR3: CASSKSQSGNTIYF
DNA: TGTGCCAGCAGCAAGTCCCAGTCCGGAAACACCATATATTTT

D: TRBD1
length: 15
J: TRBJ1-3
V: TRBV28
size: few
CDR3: CASSLEGTVGNTIYF
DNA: TGTGCCAGCAGTTTAGAGGGGACAGTGGGAAACACCATATATTTT

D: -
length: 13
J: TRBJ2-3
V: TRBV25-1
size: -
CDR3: CASRRRAWDTQYF
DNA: TGTGCCAGCAGGCGAAGAGCATGGGATACGCAGTATTTT

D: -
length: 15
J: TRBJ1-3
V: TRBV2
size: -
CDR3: CASRRESGGGNTIYF
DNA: TGTGCCAGCAGGCGGGAGAGTGGGGGTGGAAACACCATATATTTT

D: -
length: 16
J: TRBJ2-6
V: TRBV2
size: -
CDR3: CASRSGGNSGANVLTF
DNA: TGTGCCAGCAGGAGCGGAGGGAACTCTGGGGCCAACGTCCTGACTTTC

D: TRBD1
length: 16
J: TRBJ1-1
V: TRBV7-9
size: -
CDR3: CASTSKTGPLNTEAFF
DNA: TGTGCCAGCACTTCTAAGACAGGGCCCCTGAACACTGAAGCTTTCTTT

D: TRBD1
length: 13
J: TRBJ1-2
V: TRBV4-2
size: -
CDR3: CASRPQGANGYTF
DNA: TGTGCCAGCAGACCACAGGGGGCGAATGGCTACACCTTC

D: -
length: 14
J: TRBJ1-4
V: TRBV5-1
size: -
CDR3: CASSFGSTNEKLFF
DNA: TGCGCCAGCAGCTTCGGGTCAACTAATGAAAAACTGTTTTTT

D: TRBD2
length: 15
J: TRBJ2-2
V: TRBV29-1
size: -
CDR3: CSVSSGSWNTGELFF
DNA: TGCAGCGTGAGTAGCGGGAGCTGGAACACCGGGGAGCTGTTTTTT

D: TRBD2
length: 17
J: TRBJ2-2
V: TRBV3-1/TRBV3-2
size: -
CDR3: CASSRGWGLADTGELFF
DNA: TGTGCCAGCAGCCGGGGGTGGGGACTAGCGGACACCGGGGAGCTGTTTTTT

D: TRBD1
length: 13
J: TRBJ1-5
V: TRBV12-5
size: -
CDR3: CASGLETGQPQHF
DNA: TGTGCTAGTGGTTTGGAGACAGGGCAGCCCCAGCATTTT

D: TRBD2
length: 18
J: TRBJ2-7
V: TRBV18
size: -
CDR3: CASSPAEAGGARYYEQYF
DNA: TGTGCCAGCTCACCCGCTGAGGCGGGAGGGGCCCGATACTACGAGCAGTACTTC

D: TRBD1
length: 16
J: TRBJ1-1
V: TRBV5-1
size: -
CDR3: CASSPRQGLMNTEAFF
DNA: TGCGCCAGCAGCCCTCGACAGGGCCTCATGAACACTGAAGCTTTCTTT

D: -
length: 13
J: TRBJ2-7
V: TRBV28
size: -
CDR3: CASSLGGRYEQYF
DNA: TGTGCCAGCAGTTTAGGGGGCCGCTACGAGCAGTACTTC

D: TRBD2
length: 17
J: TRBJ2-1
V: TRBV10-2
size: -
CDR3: CASTPKLGLAGTNEQFF
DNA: TGCGCCAGCACCCCCAAATTAGGGCTAGCGGGAACTAATGAGCAGTTCTTC

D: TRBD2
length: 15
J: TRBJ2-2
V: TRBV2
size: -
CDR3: CASSKAGGLPGELFF
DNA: TGTGCCAGCAGTAAGGCGGGAGGACTCCCCGGGGAGCTGTTTTTT

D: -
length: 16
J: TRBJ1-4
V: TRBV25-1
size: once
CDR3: CASSGPTGATNEKLFF
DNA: TGTGCCAGCAGTGGGCCAACAGGTGCAACTAATGAAAAACTGTTTTTT

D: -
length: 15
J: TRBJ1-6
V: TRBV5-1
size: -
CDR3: CASSLRGTDNSPLHF
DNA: TGCGCCAGCAGCCTCAGGGGTACCGATAATTCACCCCTCCACTTT

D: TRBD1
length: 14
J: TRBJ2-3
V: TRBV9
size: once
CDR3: CASSVGTGADTQYF
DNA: TGTGCCAGCAGCGTTGGGACAGGGGCAGATACGCAGTATTTT

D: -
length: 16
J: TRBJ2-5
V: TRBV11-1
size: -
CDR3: CASSSSRQGGRQTQYF
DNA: TGTGCCAGCAGCTCCTCGAGACAGGGTGGGAGGCAGACCCAGTACTTC

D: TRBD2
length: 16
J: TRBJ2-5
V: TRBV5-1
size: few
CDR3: CASSPIPSGSRETQYF
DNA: TGCGCCAGCAGCCCGATACCTAGCGGGAGCAGAGAGACCCAGTACTTC

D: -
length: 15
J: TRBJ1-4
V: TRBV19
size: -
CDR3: CASSIFNREGEKLFF
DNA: TGTGCCAGTAGTATTTTTAACAGGGAAGGCGAAAAACTGTTTTTT

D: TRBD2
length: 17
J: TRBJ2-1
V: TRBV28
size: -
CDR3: CATLQISLAGGIYEQFF
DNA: TGTGCCACCCTCCAAATCTCTCTAGCGGGAGGTATCTATGAGCAGTTCTTC

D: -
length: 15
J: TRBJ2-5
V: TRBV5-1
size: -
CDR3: CASSLEVFQKETQYF
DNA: TGCGCCAGCAGCTTGGAAGTCTTCCAGAAAGAGACCCAGTACTTC

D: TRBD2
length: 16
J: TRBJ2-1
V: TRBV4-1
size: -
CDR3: CASSQDMTSGYNEQFF
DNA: TGCGCCAGCAGCCAAGATATGACTAGCGGTTACAATGAGCAGTTCTTC

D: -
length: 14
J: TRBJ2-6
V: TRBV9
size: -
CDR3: CASSPRSGANVLTF
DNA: TGTGCCAGCAGCCCCCGCTCTGGGGCCAACGTCCTGACTTTC

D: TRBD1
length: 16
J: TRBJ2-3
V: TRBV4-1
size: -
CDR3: CASSQGPGQGLHTQYF
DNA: TGCGCCAGCAGCCAAGGCCCGGGACAGGGGTTACATACGCAGTATTTT

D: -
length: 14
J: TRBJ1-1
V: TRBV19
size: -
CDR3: CASSIRMADTEAFF
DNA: TGTGCCAGTAGTATTAGGATGGCGGACACTGAAGCTTTCTTT

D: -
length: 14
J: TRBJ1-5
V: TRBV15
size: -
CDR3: CATSPGGPVQPQHF
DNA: TGTGCCACCAGCCCGGGGGGCCCGGTTCAGCCCCAGCATTTT

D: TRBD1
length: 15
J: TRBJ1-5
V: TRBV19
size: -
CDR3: CASKPGGGSNQPQHF
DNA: TGTGCCAGTAAGCCAGGGGGAGGCAGCAATCAGCCCCAGCATTTT